This TCR beta chain was identified in a study of CD8 T cells in ankylosing spondylitis. The germline V gene has CDR1 SEHNR and CDR2 FQNEAQ (reference sequence). This CDR3 has 15 amino acids. V was pared by 5 bases and J by 2 bases, with 6 bases of the junction left unmatched. Scientists made TCR beta libraries using quantitative 5'-RACE with molecular barcodes. TCRdb independently ran MiXCR on the 5' RACE reads; one entry per CDR3 protein. Among about 270,000 distinct CDR3 sequences listed, under 35% were seen once. V and J are TRBV7-9 and TRBJ2-1; 7 bases match TRBD1. Material for sequencing was blood, either unsorted or a sorted T cell fraction (not recorded which). This receptor was obtained from a male donor with ankylosing spondylitis or in good health (not recorded which). This CDR3 is CASSRPGQTYNEQFF. CDR3 DNA sequence: TGTGCCAGCAGCAGGCCGGGACAGACCTACAATGAGCAGTTCTTC.